This T cell receptor (beta chain) is from a study of patients and donors after allogeneic stem cell transplantation. This clonotype has a handful of counts. TCRdb itself ran the RT-PCR reads through MiXCR, one entry per CDR3 protein. This table has under 170,000 distinct CDR3 sequences, about 40% appearing once. The sequence was obtained from a human donor who was either an allogeneic HSCT recipient or a stem cell or donor lymphocyte infusion donor (not recorded which). It is not recorded whose cells these are; they may come from a transplant donor. Material for sequencing was blood, either unsorted or a sorted T cell fraction (not recorded which).

In DNA form, the CDR3 reads TGTGCCAGCAGTTTAAGGGCGGGGGGCTCCTACAATGAGCAGTTCTTC. Protein sequence: CASSLRAGGSYNEQFF. The V and J genes are TRBV12-3 or TRBV12-4 and TRBJ2-1; TRBD2 agrees at 8 bases. The CDR3 runs to 16 residues. After removal of 2 bases from V and 0 bases from J, the junction contained 3 bases not matched to a gene.